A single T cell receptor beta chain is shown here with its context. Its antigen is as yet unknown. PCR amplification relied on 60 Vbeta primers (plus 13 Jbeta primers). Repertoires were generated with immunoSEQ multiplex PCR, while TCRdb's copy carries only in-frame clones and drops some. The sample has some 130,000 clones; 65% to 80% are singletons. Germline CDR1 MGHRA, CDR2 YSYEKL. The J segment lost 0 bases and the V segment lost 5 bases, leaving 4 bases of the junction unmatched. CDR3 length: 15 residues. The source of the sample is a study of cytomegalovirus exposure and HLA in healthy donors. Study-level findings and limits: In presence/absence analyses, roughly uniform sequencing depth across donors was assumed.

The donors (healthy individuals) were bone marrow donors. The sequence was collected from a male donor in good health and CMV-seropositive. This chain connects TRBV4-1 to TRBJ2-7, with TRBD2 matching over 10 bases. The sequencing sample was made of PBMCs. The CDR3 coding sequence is TGCGCCAGCAGCTGGACTAGCGGAAGCTCCTACGAGCAGTACTTC. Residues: CASSWTSGSSYEQYF.